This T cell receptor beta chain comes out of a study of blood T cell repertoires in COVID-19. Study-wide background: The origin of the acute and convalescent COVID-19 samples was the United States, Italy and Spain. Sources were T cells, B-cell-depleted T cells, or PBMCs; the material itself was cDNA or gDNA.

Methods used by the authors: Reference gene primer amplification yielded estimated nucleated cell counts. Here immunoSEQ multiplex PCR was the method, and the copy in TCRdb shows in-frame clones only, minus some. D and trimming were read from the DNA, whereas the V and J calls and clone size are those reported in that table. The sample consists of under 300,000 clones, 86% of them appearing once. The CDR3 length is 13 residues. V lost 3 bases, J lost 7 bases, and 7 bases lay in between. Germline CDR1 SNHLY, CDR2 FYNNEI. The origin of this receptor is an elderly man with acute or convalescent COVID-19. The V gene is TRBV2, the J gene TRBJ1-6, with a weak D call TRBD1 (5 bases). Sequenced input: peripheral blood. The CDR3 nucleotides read TGTGCCAGCAGTGAGACAGAGAATTCACCCCTCCACTTT. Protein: CASSETENSPLHF.